This record concerns one T cell receptor beta chain sequence. Recovered status applied to Cohort 3 donors who had two consecutive negative PCRs. It also applied to those with clearance or with symptom resolution. Germline-derived CDR1 and CDR2 are LGHDT and YNNKEL (reference sequence). Trimming removed 5 bases from V and 2 bases from J, with 10 bases in between. This CDR3 region has 14 residues. The table came from immunoSEQ multiplex PCR; TCRdb's copy has only in-frame clones and leaves some out. The table shows 200,000 to 250,000 clones, with 87% occurring only once. This specimen belongs to a study of blood T cell repertoires in COVID-19. About the research overall: Nucleic acid was either cDNA or gDNA, and it came from T cells, B-cell-depleted T cells, or PBMCs.

This receptor was taken from a man aged 30 to 45 who had recovered from COVID-19. The sequencing sample was made of PBMCs or T cells enriched from blood (not recorded which). J is TRBJ1-3 and V is TRBV3-1 (or the pseudogene TRBV3-2); possibly TRBD1 for D (6 bases). The CDR3 DNA follows: TGTGCCAGCAGCGTAAGGACAGCTGGAAACACCATATATTTT. Amino acids: CASSVRTAGNTIYF.